This TCR beta chain comes out of a study of beta chain features in type 1 diabetes. Study-level information: No patient-donor differences in age, gender, total cells or subset yield. Examination of sorted cells across all samples involved roughly 100 million cells.

Over 95% purity was reached by all sorted populations. Findings and limits, study-wide: When Type 1 diabetes patients were examined, their TCRB CDR3s proved moderately but significantly shorter in all four CD4+ subsets. Among patients, naive, central memory and Treg TCRB repertoires appeared more similar than among healthy donors.

The CDR3 is made up of 15 amino acids. Germline-derived CDR1 and CDR2 are MDHEN and SYDVKM. J gave up 2 bases and V 8 bases, and 6 bases lay outside the gene matches. Comments on this clone: What it recognizes is unknown.

The authors reverse transcribed all of the isolated RNA, so sequencing captured expressed TCRB transcripts. The data were produced by immunoSEQ multiplex PCR, yet TCRdb's version contains in-frame clones alone and is incomplete. The repertoire holds approximately 240,000 clones, with roughly 16% as singletons. The rearrangement joins TRBV28 to TRBJ2-7; 13 bases are shared with TRBD2. This TCR came from a man between 25 and 39 years old with type 1 diabetes. Sample: naive CD4+ T cells from blood. The CDR3 sequence is CASGLAGANTYEQYF. CDR3 sequence (DNA): TGTGCCAGCGGACTAGCGGGAGCGAACACCTACGAGCAGTACTTC. The whole variable domain, filled in from reference TRBV28 and TRBJ2-7, reads DVKVTQSSRYLVKRTGEKVFLECVQDMDHENMFWYRQDPGLGLRLIYFSYDVKMKEKGDIPEGYSVSREKKERFSLILESASTNQTSMYLCASGLAGANTYEQYFGPGTRLTVT.